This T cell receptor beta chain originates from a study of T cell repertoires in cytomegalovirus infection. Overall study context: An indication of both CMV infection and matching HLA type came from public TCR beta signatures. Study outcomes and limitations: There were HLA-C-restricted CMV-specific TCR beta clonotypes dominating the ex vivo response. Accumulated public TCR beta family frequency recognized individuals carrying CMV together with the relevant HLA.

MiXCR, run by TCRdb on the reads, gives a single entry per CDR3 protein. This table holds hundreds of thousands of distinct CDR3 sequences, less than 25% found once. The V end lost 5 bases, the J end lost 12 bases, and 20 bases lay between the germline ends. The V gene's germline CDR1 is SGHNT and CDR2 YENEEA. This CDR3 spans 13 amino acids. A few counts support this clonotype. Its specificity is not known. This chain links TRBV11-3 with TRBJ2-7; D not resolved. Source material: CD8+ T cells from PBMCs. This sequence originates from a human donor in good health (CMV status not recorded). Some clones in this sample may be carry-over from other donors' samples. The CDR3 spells CASSPRLGIVPYV. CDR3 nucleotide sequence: TGTGCCAGCAGCCCCCGCCTTGGGATAGTGCCGTACGTC.